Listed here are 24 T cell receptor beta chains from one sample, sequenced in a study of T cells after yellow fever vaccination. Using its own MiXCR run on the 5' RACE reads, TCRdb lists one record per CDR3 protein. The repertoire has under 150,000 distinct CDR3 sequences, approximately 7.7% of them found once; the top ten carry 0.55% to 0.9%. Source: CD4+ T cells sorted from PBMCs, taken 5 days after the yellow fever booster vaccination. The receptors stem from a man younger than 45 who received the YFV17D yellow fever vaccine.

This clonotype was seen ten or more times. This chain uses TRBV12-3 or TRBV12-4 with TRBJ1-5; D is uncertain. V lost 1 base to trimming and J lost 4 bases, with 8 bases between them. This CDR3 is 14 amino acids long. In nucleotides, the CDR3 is TGTGCCAGCAGTTTAGGACACCTAAATCAGCCCCAGCATTTT. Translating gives CASSLGHLNQPQHF.

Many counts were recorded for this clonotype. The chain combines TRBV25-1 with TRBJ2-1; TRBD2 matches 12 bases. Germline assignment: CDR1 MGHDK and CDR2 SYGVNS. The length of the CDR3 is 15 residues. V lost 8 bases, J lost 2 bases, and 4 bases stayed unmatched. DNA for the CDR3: TGTGCCAGCTCTCTAGCGGGAGGGACCTACAATGAGCAGTTCTTC. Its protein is CASSLAGGTYNEQFF.

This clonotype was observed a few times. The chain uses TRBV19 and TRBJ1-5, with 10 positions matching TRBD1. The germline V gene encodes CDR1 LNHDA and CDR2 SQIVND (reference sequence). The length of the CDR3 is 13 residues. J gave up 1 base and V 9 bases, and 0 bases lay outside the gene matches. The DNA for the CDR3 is TGTGCCAGGGGACAGGGGAGCAATCAGCCCCAGCATTTT. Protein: CARGQGSNQPQHF.

The CDR3 DNA sequence: TGCAGTGCTAGAGATCCCCGAAGCGGGAGTGAGACCCAGTACTTC. This translates into CSARDPRSGSETQYF. This chain links TRBV20-1 with TRBJ2-5, with TRBD2 matching over 8 bases. Germline V lookup: CDR1 DFQATT, CDR2 SNEGSKA (reference sequence). The CDR3 spans 15 residues. V was clipped by 0 bases and J by 5 bases; unmatched bases: 8.

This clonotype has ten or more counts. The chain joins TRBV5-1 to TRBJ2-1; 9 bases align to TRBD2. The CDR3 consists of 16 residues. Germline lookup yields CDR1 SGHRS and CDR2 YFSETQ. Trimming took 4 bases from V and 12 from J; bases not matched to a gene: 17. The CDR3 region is CASSAGNSGSQTGQFF. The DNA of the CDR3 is TGCGCCAGCAGCGCCGGTAATAGCGGGAGCCAAACGGGGCAGTTCTTC.

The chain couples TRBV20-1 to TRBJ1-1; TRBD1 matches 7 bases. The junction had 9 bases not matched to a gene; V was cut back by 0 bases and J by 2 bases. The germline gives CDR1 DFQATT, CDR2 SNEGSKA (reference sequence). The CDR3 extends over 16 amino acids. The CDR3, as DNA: TGCAGTGCTAGAGATCCAGGGGGGGCGGGAAACACTGAAGCTTTCTTT. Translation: CSARDPGGAGNTEAFF.

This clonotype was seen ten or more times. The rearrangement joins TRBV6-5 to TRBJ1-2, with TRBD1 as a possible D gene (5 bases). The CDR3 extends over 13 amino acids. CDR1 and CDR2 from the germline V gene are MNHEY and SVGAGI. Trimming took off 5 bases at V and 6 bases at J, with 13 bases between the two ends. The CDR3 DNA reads TGTGCCAGCAGTAATCAGGGACCGCATGGCTACACCTTC. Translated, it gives CASSNQGPHGYTF.

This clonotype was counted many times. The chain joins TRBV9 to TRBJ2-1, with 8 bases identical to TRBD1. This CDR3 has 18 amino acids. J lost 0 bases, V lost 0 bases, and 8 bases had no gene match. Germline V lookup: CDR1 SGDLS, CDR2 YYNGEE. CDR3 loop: CASSVGDRGLLSYNEQFF. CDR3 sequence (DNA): TGTGCCAGCAGCGTAGGAGACAGGGGTTTGCTCTCCTACAATGAGCAGTTCTTC.

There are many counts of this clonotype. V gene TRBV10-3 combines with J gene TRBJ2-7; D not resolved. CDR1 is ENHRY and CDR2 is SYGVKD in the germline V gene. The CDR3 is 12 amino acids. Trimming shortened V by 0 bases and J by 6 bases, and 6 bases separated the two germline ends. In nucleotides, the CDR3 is TGTGCCATCAGTGAGTCCACCCTCGAGCAGTACTTC. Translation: CAISESTLEQYF.

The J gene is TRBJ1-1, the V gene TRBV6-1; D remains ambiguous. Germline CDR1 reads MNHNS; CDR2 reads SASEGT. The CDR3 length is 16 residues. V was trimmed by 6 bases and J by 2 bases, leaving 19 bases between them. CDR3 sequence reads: CASSKNPTGLNTEAFF. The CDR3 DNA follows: TGTGCCAGCAGCAAAAATCCGACGGGCTTAAACACTGAAGCTTTCTTT.

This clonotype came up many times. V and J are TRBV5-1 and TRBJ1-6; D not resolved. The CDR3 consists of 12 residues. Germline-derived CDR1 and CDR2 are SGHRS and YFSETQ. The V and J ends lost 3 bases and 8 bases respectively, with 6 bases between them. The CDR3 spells CASSWQDSPLHF. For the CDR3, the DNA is TGCGCCAGCAGCTGGCAGGATTCACCCCTCCACTTT. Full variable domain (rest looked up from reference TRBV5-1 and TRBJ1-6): KAGVTQTPRYLIKTRGQQVTLSCSPISGHRSVSWYQQTPGQGLQFLFEYFSETQRNKGNFPGRFSGRQFSNSRSEMNVSTLELGDSALYLCASSWQDSPLHFGNGTRLTVT.

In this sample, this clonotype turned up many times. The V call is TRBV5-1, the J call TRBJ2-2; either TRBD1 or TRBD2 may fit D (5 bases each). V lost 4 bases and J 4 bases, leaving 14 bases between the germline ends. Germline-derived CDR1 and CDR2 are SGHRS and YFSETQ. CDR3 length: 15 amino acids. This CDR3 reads CASSDLQRGTGELFF. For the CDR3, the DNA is TGCGCCAGCAGCGACCTGCAGAGGGGCACCGGGGAGCTGTTTTTT. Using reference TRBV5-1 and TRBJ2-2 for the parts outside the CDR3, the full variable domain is KAGVTQTPRYLIKTRGQQVTLSCSPISGHRSVSWYQQTPGQGLQFLFEYFSETQRNKGNFPGRFSGRQFSNSRSEMNVSTLELGDSALYLCASSDLQRGTGELFFGEGSRLTVL.

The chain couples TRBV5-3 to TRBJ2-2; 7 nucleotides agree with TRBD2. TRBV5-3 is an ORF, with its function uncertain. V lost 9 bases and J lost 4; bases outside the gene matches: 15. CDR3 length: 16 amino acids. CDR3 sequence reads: CAIGPGRQGGTGELFF. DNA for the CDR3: TGTGCCATCGGCCCCGGGAGGCAGGGCGGCACCGGGGAGCTGTTTTTT.

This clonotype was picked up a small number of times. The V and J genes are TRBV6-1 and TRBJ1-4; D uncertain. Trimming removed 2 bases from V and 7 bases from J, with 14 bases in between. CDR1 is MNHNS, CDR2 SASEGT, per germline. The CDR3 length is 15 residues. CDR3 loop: CASSETAVRPEKLFF. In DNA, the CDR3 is TGTGCCAGCAGTGAAACGGCGGTTCGCCCTGAAAAACTGTTTTTT.

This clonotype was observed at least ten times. CDR3 residues: CASSSRGVGAGGVYEQYF. The CDR3 nucleotides are TGTGCCAGCAGCTCCCGGGGGGTTGGAGCGGGCGGTGTCTACGAGCAGTACTTC. The gene calls are TRBV11-2 and TRBJ2-7, with 7 bases that match TRBD2. Trimming took 4 bases from V and 3 from J; bases not matched to a gene: 18. Germline CDR1 SGHAT, CDR2 FQNNGV. The CDR3 has 18 residues.

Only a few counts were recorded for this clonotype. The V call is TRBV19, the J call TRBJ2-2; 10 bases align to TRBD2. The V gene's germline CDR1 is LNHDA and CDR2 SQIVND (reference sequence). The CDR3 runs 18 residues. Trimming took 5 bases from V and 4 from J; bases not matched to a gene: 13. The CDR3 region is CASSPRTSGRPGTGELFF. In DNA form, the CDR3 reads TGTGCCAGTAGTCCGAGGACTAGCGGCCGCCCCGGCACCGGGGAGCTGTTTTTT. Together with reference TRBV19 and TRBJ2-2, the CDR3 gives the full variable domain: DGGITQSPKYLFRKEGQNVTLSCEQNLNHDAMYWYRQDPGQGLRLIYYSQIVNDFQKGDIAEGYSVSREKKESFPLTVTSAQKNPTAFYLCASSPRTSGRPGTGELFFGEGSRLTVL.

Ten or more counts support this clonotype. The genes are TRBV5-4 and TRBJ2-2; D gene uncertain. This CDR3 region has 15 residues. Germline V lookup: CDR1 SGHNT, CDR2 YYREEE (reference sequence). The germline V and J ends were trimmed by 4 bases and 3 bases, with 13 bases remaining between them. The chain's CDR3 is CASSHRLSHTGELFF. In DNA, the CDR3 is TGTGCCAGCAGCCACCGCCTATCCCACACCGGGGAGCTGTTTTTT.

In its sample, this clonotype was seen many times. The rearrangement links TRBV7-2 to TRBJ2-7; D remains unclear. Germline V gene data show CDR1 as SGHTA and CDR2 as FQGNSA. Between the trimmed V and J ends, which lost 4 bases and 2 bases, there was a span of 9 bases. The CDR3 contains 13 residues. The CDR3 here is CASSSRDTYEQYF. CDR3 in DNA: TGTGCCAGCAGCTCTCGAGATACCTACGAGCAGTACTTC.

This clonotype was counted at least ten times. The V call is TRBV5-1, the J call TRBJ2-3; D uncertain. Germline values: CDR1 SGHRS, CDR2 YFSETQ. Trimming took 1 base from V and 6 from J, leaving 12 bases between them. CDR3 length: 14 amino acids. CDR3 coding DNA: TGCGCCAGCAGCTTGAAGTCCCCTCGGGATACGCAGTATTTT. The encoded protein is CASSLKSPRDTQYF.

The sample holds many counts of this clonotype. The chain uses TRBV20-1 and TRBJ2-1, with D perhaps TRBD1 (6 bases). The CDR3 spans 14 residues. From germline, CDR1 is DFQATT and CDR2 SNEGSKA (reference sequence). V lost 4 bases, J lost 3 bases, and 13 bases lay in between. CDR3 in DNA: TGCAGTGCTAAGAGCAGGGGAGACTACAATGAGCAGTTCTTC. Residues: CSAKSRGDYNEQFF.

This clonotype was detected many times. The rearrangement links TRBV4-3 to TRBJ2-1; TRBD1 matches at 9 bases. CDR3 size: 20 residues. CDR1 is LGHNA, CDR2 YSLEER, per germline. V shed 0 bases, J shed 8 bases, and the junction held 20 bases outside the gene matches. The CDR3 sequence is CASSQDRSLGLPGQGDEQFF. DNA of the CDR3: TGCGCCAGCAGCCAAGATCGTTCGCTAGGCCTACCGGGACAGGGTGATGAGCAGTTCTTC.

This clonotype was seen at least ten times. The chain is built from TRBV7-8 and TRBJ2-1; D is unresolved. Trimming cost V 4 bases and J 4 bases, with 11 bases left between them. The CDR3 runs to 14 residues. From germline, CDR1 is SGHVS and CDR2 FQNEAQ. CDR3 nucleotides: TGTGCCAGCAGCTCCCGGCTCTGGTACAATGAGCAGTTCTTC. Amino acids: CASSSRLWYNEQFF.

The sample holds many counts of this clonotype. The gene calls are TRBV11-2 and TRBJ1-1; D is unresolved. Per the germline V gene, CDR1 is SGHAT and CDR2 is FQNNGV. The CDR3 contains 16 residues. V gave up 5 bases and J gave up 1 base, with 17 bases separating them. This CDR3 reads CASSRSFGQPNTEAFF. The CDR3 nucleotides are TGTGCCAGCAGCCGGAGTTTTGGGCAGCCGAACACTGAAGCTTTCTTT.

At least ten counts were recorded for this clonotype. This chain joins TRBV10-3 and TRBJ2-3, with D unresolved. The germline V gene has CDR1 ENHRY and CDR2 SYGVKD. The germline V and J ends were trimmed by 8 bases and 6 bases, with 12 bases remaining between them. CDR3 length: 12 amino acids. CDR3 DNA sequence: TGTGCCATCGCGTCCCGGACGGATACGCAGTATTTT. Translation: CAIASRTDTQYF.